These 29 T cell receptor beta chains share one sample of origin, sequenced in a study of control samples from healthy donors and cancer patients. This table comes from immunoSEQ multiplex PCR, and its TCRdb copy is limited to in-frame clones, with some not included. The sample shows approximately 150,000 clones, 75% to 95% of them seen only once. The specimen sequenced was blood. Receptors originate from a man aged 25-45 years in good health.

This chain joins TRBV3-1 (or the pseudogene TRBV3-2) and TRBJ1-3; 7 nucleotides agree with TRBD1. CDR3 length: 16 residues. Germline values: CDR1 LGHDT, CDR2 YNNKEL (reference sequence). V shed 4 bases, J shed 0 bases, and the junction held 6 bases outside the gene matches. The CDR3: CASSPTGAYSGNTIYF. The DNA of the CDR3 is TGTGCCAGCAGCCCTACAGGGGCTTACTCTGGAAACACCATATATTTT.

This chain connects TRBV12-3 or TRBV12-4 to TRBJ1-1; D ambiguous. Trimming took 10 bases from V and 7 from J, leaving 19 bases between them. CDR3 length equals 13 residues. CDR3: CAKFHTVPGEAFF. The CDR3 nucleotides are TGTGCCAAATTTCATACCGTACCGGGTGAAGCTTTCTTT.

As to this clone: The same CDR3 arises from other DNA sequences in this sample as well. This chain joins TRBV9 and TRBJ2-3; D remains unclear. CDR3 length: 12 residues. Germline V lookup: CDR1 SGDLS, CDR2 YYNGEE. V lost 0 bases and J lost 4, with 3 bases in between. CDR3 region: CASSVEADTQYF. The DNA of the CDR3 is TGTGCCAGCAGCGTAGAGGCAGATACGCAGTATTTT.

V is TRBV28 and J is TRBJ1-2, with 11 bases identical to TRBD1. Trimming removed 5 bases from V and 8 bases from J; junction bases left unmatched: 7. There are 14 residues in the CDR3. Germline V gives CDR1 MDHEN, CDR2 SYDVKM. The CDR3 DNA reads as TGTGCCAGCAGTCCGCGGACAGGGGGCGACGGCTACACCTTC. It yields the protein CASSPRTGGDGYTF.

The chain uses TRBV6-6 and TRBJ2-7, with D possibly TRBD1 on 5 matching bases. The CDR3 runs to 15 residues. With 2 bases removed from V and 5 bases from J, the gap between germline ends came to 16 bases. Germline V gene data show CDR1 as MNHNY and CDR2 as SVGAGI (reference sequence). The CDR3 nucleotides are TGTGCCAGCAGTTACACCCCAGGGCATCTGGACGAGCAGTACTTC. Translated: CASSYTPGHLDEQYF.

This chain connects TRBV28 to TRBJ2-7; D remains ambiguous. The CDR3 runs to 11 residues. V was cut by 3 bases and J by 4 bases, with 4 bases left in between. Germline V gene data show CDR1 as MDHEN and CDR2 as SYDVKM. This CDR3 reads CASSFKYEQYF. The CDR3 nucleotides are TGTGCCAGCAGTTTCAAATACGAGCAGTACTTC.

The chain carries TRBV27 and TRBJ2-3, with D unclear. The CDR3 has 13 amino acids. Trimming cost V 4 bases and J 6 bases, with 11 bases left between them. Germline CDR1 and CDR2: MNHEY and SMNVEV (reference sequence). CDR3 DNA sequence: TGTGCCAGCAGTTATCCTCCCGGGGATACGCAGTATTTT. Translated: CASSYPPGDTQYF.

This chain joins TRBV6-5 and TRBJ1-5; unclear D gene. The CDR3 sequence is 13 residues long. The V gene lost 2 bases and the J gene lost 2 bases, with 4 bases spanning the gap. CDR1 is MNHEY and CDR2 is SVGAGI in the germline V gene. As DNA, the CDR3 is TGTGCCAGCAGTTACAACGGCAATCAGCCCCAGCATTTT. It codes for CASSYNGNQPQHF.

The CDR3 coding sequence is TGTGCCAGCAGCCTACCAGGACTAAAGAATGAGCAGTTCTTC. Residues: CASSLPGLKNEQFF. The J gene is TRBJ2-1, the V gene TRBV28; TRBD2 is a possible D gene (6 bases). CDR3 size: 14 residues. CDR1 is MDHEN and CDR2 is SYDVKM in the germline V gene. Deletions cut 6 bases from V and 7 bases from J, with 16 bases between.

V gene TRBV11-2 combines with J gene TRBJ1-1; TRBD1 matches 7 bases. This CDR3 has 13 residues. CDR1 and CDR2 (germline): SGHAT, FQNNGV. The trim removed 1 base at V and 6 bases at J, leaving 2 bases unmatched. The CDR3 protein is CASSLVGQAEAFF. CDR3 sequence (DNA): TGTGCCAGCAGCTTAGTTGGACAGGCTGAAGCTTTCTTT.

CDR3 in DNA: TGCGCCAGCAGCTTGGGTCACATCTCCTATAATTCACCCCTCCACTTT. Protein sequence: CASSLGHISYNSPLHF. J is TRBJ1-6 and V is TRBV5-1; D gene ambiguous. In germline, CDR1 is SGHRS, CDR2 YFSETQ. The CDR3 loop spans 16 amino acids. V was shortened by 0 bases and J by 0 bases, with 7 bases between the two germline ends.

The chain carries TRBV27 and TRBJ2-2, with D tentatively TRBD2 (5 bases). CDR3 length: 13 residues. V shed 2 bases and J shed 4 bases, with 5 bases lying between them. CDR1 and CDR2 from the germline V gene are MNHEY and SMNVEV (reference sequence). The CDR3 is CASSLRGTGELFF. CDR3 DNA: TGTGCCAGCAGTTTACGGGGCACCGGGGAGCTGTTTTTT.

The rearrangement uses TRBV28 and TRBJ1-5; tentatively, D is TRBD1 (5 bases). V shed 3 bases and J shed 7 bases, with 13 bases lying between them. Germline CDR1 is MDHEN and CDR2 is SYDVKM. This CDR3 contains 14 residues. The CDR3 protein is CASSFSGFQQPQHF. CDR3 bases: TGTGCCAGCAGTTTTTCAGGGTTTCAGCAGCCCCAGCATTTT.

The chain links TRBV28 to TRBJ2-7, with a weak D call TRBD1 (6 bases). The CDR3 has 15 residues. Germline CDR1 MDHEN, CDR2 SYDVKM. Trimming stripped 4 bases from V and 9 bases from J, with 22 bases between. The DNA of the CDR3 is TGTGCCAGCAGTTCCCCTGGACAGTTCAAGTTCGGGCAGTACTTC. It translates to CASSSPGQFKFGQYF.

The chain has TRBV3-1 (or the pseudogene TRBV3-2) and TRBJ2-7; weak D call: TRBD1 (5 bases). Deletions cut 11 bases from V and 0 bases from J, with 11 bases between. The CDR3 contains 12 residues. CDR1 and CDR2 (germline): LGHDT, YNNKEL (reference sequence). CDR3 loop: CAGKTVSYEQYF. DNA of the CDR3: TGTGCCGGAAAGACAGTCTCCTACGAGCAGTACTTC.

The chain has TRBV11-2 and TRBJ1-1; TRBD1 is a possible D gene (6 bases). V was shortened by 2 bases and J by 3 bases, with 10 bases between the two germline ends. This CDR3 comprises 14 residues. The V gene's germline CDR1 is SGHAT and CDR2 FQNNGV. CDR3 coding DNA: TGTGCCAGCAGCTTAAGCAGGGGCGACACTGAAGCTTTCTTT. It codes for CASSLSRGDTEAFF.

In its sample, this clone was seen once. This rearrangement joins TRBV27 to TRBJ2-2; D is possibly TRBD1 or TRBD2 (5 bases each). The V end lost 3 bases, the J end lost 8 bases, and 10 bases lay between the germline ends. This CDR3 contains 13 residues. The germline CDR1 and CDR2 sequences are MNHEY and SMNVEV (reference sequence). As DNA, the CDR3 is TGTGCCAGCAGTTTCTCCGAGGGGGGGGAGCTGTTTTTT. Translated, it gives CASSFSEGGELFF.

The V and J genes are TRBV19 and TRBJ2-4; 7 positions agree with TRBD1. Looked up from germline, CDR1 is LNHDA and CDR2 is SQIVND (reference sequence). V lost 2 bases and J lost 4; bases outside the gene matches: 5. This CDR3 region has 15 residues. CDR3 in amino acids: CASSIPGQAKNIQYF. DNA of the CDR3: TGTGCCAGTAGTATACCCGGACAGGCAAAAAACATTCAGTACTTC.

The V gene is TRBV2, the J gene TRBJ2-3; D call uncertain. This CDR3 is built from 15 residues. The V gene's germline CDR1 is SNHLY and CDR2 FYNNEI. The V gene lost 4 bases and the J gene lost 5 bases, with 16 bases spanning the gap. The CDR3 loop is CASSVRPSGRDTQYF. The CDR3 DNA follows: TGTGCCAGCAGTGTCCGACCCTCCGGGCGAGATACGCAGTATTTT.

This chain links TRBV18 with TRBJ1-2; TRBD1 is a possible D gene (5 bases). Germline V CDR1 and CDR2: KGHSH, LQKENI. The CDR3 covers 15 residues. V lost 6 bases, J lost 3 bases, and 17 bases lay in between. For the CDR3, the DNA is TGTGCCAGCTCCCGGGGGGACCTGGGCGACTATGGCTACACCTTC. It codes for CASSRGDLGDYGYTF.

The chain combines TRBV19 with TRBJ1-3; no clear D. Germline V gene lookup returns CDR1 LNHDA and CDR2 SQIVND (reference sequence). V lost 6 bases, J lost 4 bases, and 13 bases lay in between. The CDR3 covers 14 residues. The CDR3 sequence is CASSVTKQGNTIYF. CDR3 nucleotide sequence: TGTGCCAGTAGCGTCACCAAACAGGGAAACACCATATATTTT.

The CDR3 sequence: CSVDLGNNQPQHF. The DNA of the CDR3 is TGCAGCGTTGATCTGGGGAACAATCAGCCCCAGCATTTT. The chain recombines TRBV29-1 with TRBJ1-5; D remains ambiguous. The CDR3 runs to 13 residues. V lost 3 bases, J lost 3 bases, and 9 bases lay in between. Germline V CDR1 and CDR2: SQVTM, ANQGSEA.

The V gene is TRBV27, the J gene TRBJ2-3, with 7 bases that match TRBD2. Germline CDR1 and CDR2: MNHEY and SMNVEV (reference sequence). The length of the CDR3 is 14 residues. V trimming: 2 bases; J trimming: 4 bases; junction bases outside the gene matches: 3. The CDR3 loop reads CASSLVAGADTQYF. CDR3 coding DNA: TGTGCCAGCAGTTTAGTGGCGGGGGCAGATACGCAGTATTTT.

The chain is built from TRBV28 and TRBJ1-2; D uncertain. Germline CDR1 reads MDHEN; CDR2 reads SYDVKM. Trimming took 3 bases from V and 0 from J, leaving 8 bases between them. The CDR3 extends over 14 amino acids. CDR3 region: CASSFRGTNYGYTF. The CDR3 DNA follows: TGTGCCAGCAGTTTCCGTGGAACTAACTATGGCTACACCTTC.

The chain couples TRBV4-2 to TRBJ2-1, with D perhaps assigned TRBD1 or TRBD2 (6 bases each). The ends were cut back, 1 base at V and 4 bases at J, with 8 bases in the middle. Germline values: CDR1 LGHNA, CDR2 YNFKEQ. This CDR3 spans 14 amino acids. The CDR3 spells CASSQGGAYNEQFF. CDR3 nucleotides: TGTGCCAGCAGCCAAGGGGGGGCTTACAATGAGCAGTTCTTC.

J is TRBJ1-2 and V is TRBV6-5, with a tentative D call TRBD1 (6 bases). In germline, CDR1 is MNHEY, CDR2 SVGAGI. V was clipped by 6 bases and J by 1 base, with 12 bases between them. This CDR3 is 14 amino acids long. CDR3 sequence reads: CASRGDTFNYGYTF. DNA of the CDR3: TGTGCCAGCAGGGGGGACACCTTTAACTATGGCTACACCTTC.

This rearrangement joins TRBV7-9 to TRBJ2-1; 8 bases line up with TRBD1. The CDR3 runs 15 residues. V was pared by 2 bases and J by 3 bases, with 3 bases of the junction left unmatched. Germline V gives CDR1 SEHNR, CDR2 FQNEAQ (reference sequence). The CDR3 DNA reads as TGTGCCAGCAGCTTATCAGGGGGCAGCTACAATGAGCAGTTCTTC. Its protein product is CASSLSGGSYNEQFF.

J is TRBJ2-3 and V is TRBV24-1; 13 positions agree with TRBD2. The V segment lost 4 bases and the J segment 2 bases; nucleotides outside the gene matches: 5. The CDR3 runs to 17 residues. Germline lookup yields CDR1 KGHDR and CDR2 SFDVKD. DNA for the CDR3: TGTGCCACCAGTGAAGCCGGGACTAGCGGGGCCACAGATACGCAGTATTTT. Protein: CATSEAGTSGATDTQYF.

The chain recombines TRBV28 with TRBJ1-1; perhaps TRBD1 as D (5 bases). Germline V gene lookup returns CDR1 MDHEN and CDR2 SYDVKM. Between the trimmed V and J ends, which lost 7 bases and 1 base, there was a span of 13 bases. CDR3 size: 14 residues. CDR3 sequence: CASKEDRSNTEAFF. CDR3 in DNA: TGTGCCAGCAAAGAAGACAGATCGAACACTGAAGCTTTCTTT.